This TCR beta chain is drawn from a study of T-cell memory formation after mild COVID-19. This CDR3 region has 15 residues. Per the germline V gene, CDR1 is LGHNA and CDR2 is YNFKEQ. Trimming shortened V by 0 bases and J by 5 bases, and 13 bases separated the two germline ends. A few counts support this clonotype. No antigen is known for it. Findings and caveats of the study: For contracting clones, CD4+ ones sat mainly in CM and EM, CD8+ in EMRA. Memory from before infection featured some responding clones, which suggests cross-reactive memory joined.

5'RACE with constant-segment primers built TCRalpha and TCRbeta cDNA libraries with UMIs. TCRdb reprocessed the 5' RACE reads via MiXCR and lists one record per CDR3 protein. Of 150,000 to 200,000 distinct CDR3 sequences in the sample, around 10% were seen once. The chain couples TRBV4-2 to TRBJ1-2; weak D call: TRBD1 (5 bases). The origin of this receptor is a man aged 18 to 30 who had mild COVID-19 (a few samples of this study predate the infection). Cell type and time point are not known. The sequenced material came from PBMCs or a T cell subset sorted from them (not recorded which). The CDR3 bases are TGTGCCAGCAGCCAAGAGGCCAGGGAAGGATATGGCTACACCTTC. This codes for CASSQEAREGYGYTF.